Listed below are T cell receptor beta chains from one sample, sequenced in a study of vaccination and CD4 T cells after COVID-19. TCRdb redid the calling of the PCR reads with MiXCR, one entry per CDR3 protein. The table records tens of thousands of distinct CDR3 sequences, 50% of them present only once. Their cognate antigens are unknown. The specimen was CD4+ T cells from blood, cultured in vitro, collected before SARS-CoV-2 vaccination. The receptors stem from a human donor who received a COVID-19 vaccine. Each CDR3 is given with its conserved first and last residue. D genes are given only for firm matches. Rows may omit the clone size; those that give it use once, few, many or a size class.

V gene	J gene	D gene	clone size	CDR3 length	CDR3 protein	CDR3 DNA
TRBV7-8	TRBJ2-5	TRBD2	-	17	CASSPNGGSGGQETQYF	TGTGCCAGCAGCCCAAACGGGGGTAGCGGGGGCCAAGAGACCCAGTACTTC
TRBV5-1	TRBJ1-1	-	once	15	CASSLRQGTNTEAFF	TGCGCCAGCAGCTTGCGCCAGGGGACGAACACTGAAGCTTTCTTT
TRBV15	TRBJ2-5	TRBD2	few	14	CATKRGGYQETQYF	TGTGCCACCAAGCGCGGGGGTTACCAAGAGACCCAGTACTTC
TRBV2	TRBJ1-1	-	few	12	CASGTGRAEAFF	TGTGCCAGCGGCACAGGGAGGGCTGAAGCTTTCTTT
TRBV20-1	TRBJ2-1	-	-	11	CSAIRDFGQFF	TGCAGTGCTATCCGGGACTTCGGGCAGTTCTTC
TRBV24-1	TRBJ1-5	-	-	15	CATSDSSVSNQPQHF	TGTGCCACCAGTGATTCTTCGGTTAGCAATCAGCCCCAGCATTTT
TRBV29-1	TRBJ2-2	TRBD1	-	15	CSVSPGGGFTGELFF	TGCAGCGTCTCACCAGGGGGCGGATTCACCGGGGAGCTGTTTTTT
TRBV27	TRBJ1-6	-	-	15	CASSLGEGWNSPLHF	TGTGCCAGCAGTCTCGGTGAAGGGTGGAATTCACCCCTCCACTTT
TRBV24-1	TRBJ2-1	-	-	14	CATSDSKRYNEQFF	TGTGCCACCAGTGATTCTAAAAGGTACAATGAACAGTTCTTC
TRBV10-3	TRBJ1-2	-	large	16	CAISESDMGTNYGYTF	TGTGCCATCAGTGAGTCGGACATGGGCACTAACTATGGCTACACCTTC
TRBV12-3/TRBV12-4	TRBJ1-2	TRBD1	-	16	CASKNSGQGAPYGYTF	TGTGCCAGCAAGAATTCGGGACAGGGGGCGCCCTATGGCTACACCTTC
TRBV18	TRBJ1-6	TRBD1	once	14	CASSPPDRASPLHF	TGTGCCAGCTCACCACCGGACAGGGCCTCACCCCTCCACTTT
TRBV25-1	TRBJ2-3	TRBD2	-	16	CASSERLAGERDTQYF	TGTGCCAGCAGTGAGAGACTAGCGGGGGAACGAGATACGCAGTATTTT
TRBV9	TRBJ1-5	-	-	15	CASNRKFYSNQPQHF	TGTGCCAGCAACCGGAAGTTTTATAGCAATCAGCCCCAGCATTTT
TRBV10-3	TRBJ1-1	-	-	14	CAARTGQSNTEAFF	TGTGCCGCCCGAACGGGACAATCGAACACTGAAGCTTTCTTT
TRBV7-2	TRBJ2-3	-	-	17	CASSLDNGGLSTDTQYF	TGTGCCAGCAGCTTAGATAATGGGGGGTTGAGCACAGATACGCAGTATTTT
TRBV3-1	TRBJ1-5	-	-	12	CASSQGDQPQHF	TGTGCCAGCAGCCAAGGGGATCAGCCCCAGCATTTT
TRBV6-1	TRBJ1-2	-	few	12	CATSVLRGGYTF	TGTGCCACCTCAGTCCTTCGGGGAGGCTACACCTTC
TRBV25-1	TRBJ2-3	-	-	14	CASSERWAADTQYF	TGTGCCAGCAGTGAACGCTGGGCCGCAGATACGCAGTATTTT
TRBV28	TRBJ1-2	-	-	16	CASSTLSEGANYGYTF	TGTGCCAGCAGTACTCTGAGTGAGGGGGCTAACTATGGCTACACCTTC
TRBV19	TRBJ1-3	-	few	15	CASSSRQGTGNTIYF	TGTGCCAGTAGTAGCCGTCAGGGAACTGGAAACACCATATATTTT
TRBV30	TRBJ1-6	-	-	16	CAWSVDPLSYNSPLHF	TGTGCCTGGAGTGTGGACCCTCTCTCCTATAATTCACCCCTCCACTTT
TRBV12-3/TRBV12-4	TRBJ1-5	TRBD1	-	14	CASSPGTDNQPQHF	TGTGCCAGCAGCCCCGGGACAGACAATCAGCCCCAGCATTTT
TRBV20-1	TRBJ1-2	TRBD1	-	11	CSATGQWGYTF	TGCAGTGCTACGGGACAGTGGGGCTACACCTTC
TRBV2	TRBJ1-1	-	-	14	CASSELRANTEAFF	TGTGCCAGCAGTGAACTCAGGGCGAACACTGAAGCTTTCTTT
TRBV25-1	TRBJ1-4	TRBD1	-	17	CASSGRITGGDWEKLFF	TGTGCCAGCAGTGGTAGGATAACAGGGGGTGATTGGGAAAAACTGTTTTTT
TRBV20-1	TRBJ2-1	TRBD1	-	19	CSATAPGQGGARYYNEQFF	TGCAGTGCCACCGCCCCGGGACAGGGGGGCGCGAGGTACTACAATGAGCAGTTCTTC
TRBV29-1	TRBJ1-1	-	-	12	CSAKSGNTEAFF	TGCAGCGCCAAGTCAGGGAACACTGAAGCTTTCTTT
TRBV4-1	TRBJ1-1	TRBD1	-	15	CASSHTTGPDTEAFF	TGCGCCAGCAGCCACACGACAGGGCCAGATACTGAAGCTTTCTTT
TRBV14	TRBJ1-2	-	few	13	CASSQGGGYGYTF	TGTGCCAGCAGCCAAGGGGGCGGCTATGGCTACACCTTC
TRBV12-3/TRBV12-4	TRBJ2-3	-	once	15	CASSPRDLSTDTQYF	TGTGCCAGCAGTCCCCGGGACTTATCCACAGATACGCAGTATTTT
TRBV12-3/TRBV12-4	TRBJ1-2	-	-	13	CASSLSGYYGYTF	TGTGCCAGCAGTTTATCCGGCTACTATGGCTACACCTTC
TRBV7-9	TRBJ1-4	-	-	15	CASSQLQGPREKLFF	TGTGCCAGCAGCCAGCTACAGGGCCCCAGAGAAAAACTGTTTTTT
TRBV10-2	TRBJ1-1	-	-	15	CASSKRSRRLTEAFF	TGCGCCAGCAGTAAAAGGTCTCGCCGACTCACTGAAGCTTTCTTT
TRBV20-1	TRBJ2-5	-	few	12	CSARGPQETQYF	TGCAGTGCTCGTGGGCCCCAAGAGACCCAGTACTTC
TRBV24-1	TRBJ1-3	-	-	15	CATEGPPSSGNTIYF	TGTGCCACCGAGGGACCCCCGTCCTCTGGAAACACCATATATTTT
TRBV20-1	TRBJ2-1	TRBD2	few	16	CSAREGLAPPYNEQFF	TGCAGTGCTAGAGAGGGACTAGCGCCTCCCTACAATGAGCAGTTCTTC
TRBV7-8	TRBJ1-6	TRBD1	-	16	CASSFILGQGNSPLHF	TGTGCCAGCAGTTTTATTCTGGGACAGGGGAATTCACCCCTCCACTTT
TRBV5-4	TRBJ2-3	TRBD2	once	14	CAKLLAGSADTQYF	TGTGCCAAACTACTAGCGGGGTCGGCAGATACGCAGTATTTT
TRBV5-6	TRBJ2-3	TRBD2	-	16	CASSLSGGGFSDTQYF	TGTGCCAGCAGCCTGTCGGGGGGGGGGTTTTCAGATACGCAGTATTTT
TRBV2	TRBJ1-2	-	-	14	CASSLLRANYGYTF	TGTGCCAGCAGTCTTTTGAGGGCTAACTATGGCTACACCTTC
TRBV19	TRBJ1-6	TRBD1	few	16	CASSTLGQDYNSPLHF	TGTGCCAGTAGCACTCTCGGACAGGACTATAATTCACCCCTCCACTTT
TRBV7-3	TRBJ2-1	-	-	16	CASSLRGGRSYNEQFF	TGTGCCAGCAGCTTAAGAGGAGGCCGCTCCTACAATGAGCAGTTCTTC
TRBV5-1	TRBJ1-1	TRBD1	-	16	CASSLDGRGGSTEAFF	TGCGCCAGCAGCTTGGATGGCAGGGGGGGGAGCACTGAAGCTTTCTTT
TRBV5-1	TRBJ1-2	TRBD1	-	13	CASSYGQAYGYTF	TGCGCCAGCAGCTACGGACAGGCTTATGGCTACACCTTC
TRBV10-3	TRBJ2-5	-	-	15	CAISGTQGGKETQYF	TGTGCCATCAGTGGGACACAGGGGGGGAAAGAGACCCAGTACTTC
TRBV19	TRBJ1-4	TRBD1	few	14	CASSIGQGNEKLFF	TGTGCCAGTAGTATAGGACAGGGGAATGAAAAACTGTTTTTT
TRBV28	TRBJ2-5	-	-	13	CASSLLGEGTQYF	TGTGCCAGCAGTTTATTAGGAGAGGGGACCCAGTACTTC
TRBV25-1	TRBJ2-2	-	-	16	CASNQGWGHVTGELFF	TGTGCCAGCAACCAAGGGTGGGGGCACGTCACCGGGGAGCTGTTTTTT
TRBV12-3/TRBV12-4	TRBJ1-6	TRBD1	few	13	CASSRTGSSPLHF	TGTGCCAGCAGTAGGACAGGGTCCTCACCCCTCCACTTT
TRBV19	TRBJ1-1	-	-	12	CASSISYTEAFF	TGTGCCAGTAGTATTTCCTACACTGAAGCTTTCTTT
TRBV6-5	TRBJ2-5	TRBD2	-	17	CASSYRRAGGMERVQYF	TGTGCCAGCAGTTATCGACGAGCGGGGGGGATGGAGAGAGTCCAGTACTTC
TRBV5-1	TRBJ1-2	-	few	13	CASSLAGIGGYTF	TGCGCCAGCAGCTTGGCAGGGATTGGCGGCTACACCTTC
TRBV2	TRBJ2-7	-	-	11	CASSVSYEQYF	TGTGCCAGCAGTGTATCCTACGAGCAGTACTTC
TRBV30	TRBJ1-3	TRBD1	few	13	CAWSEDRGHTIYF	TGTGCCTGGAGTGAGGACAGGGGACACACCATATATTTT
TRBV23-1	TRBJ2-2	-	-	14	CASSQYRYAGELFF	TGCGCCAGCAGTCAATACAGGTACGCCGGGGAGCTGTTTTTT
TRBV6-1	TRBJ1-2	-	-	14	CASSPRQDLYGYTF	TGTGCCAGCAGCCCCCGACAGGATCTCTATGGCTACACCTTC
TRBV27	TRBJ2-2	-	-	14	CASRPTLYSGELFF	TGTGCCAGCAGGCCAACCCTGTACTCCGGGGAGCTGTTTTTT
TRBV2	TRBJ2-7	TRBD2	-	15	CASTTTGGSSYEQYF	TGTGCCAGCACCACCACGGGGGGAAGCTCCTACGAGCAGTACTTC
TRBV15	TRBJ1-3	TRBD1	-	15	CATSSHQGAGNTIYF	TGTGCCACCAGCAGTCATCAGGGGGCTGGAAACACCATATATTTT